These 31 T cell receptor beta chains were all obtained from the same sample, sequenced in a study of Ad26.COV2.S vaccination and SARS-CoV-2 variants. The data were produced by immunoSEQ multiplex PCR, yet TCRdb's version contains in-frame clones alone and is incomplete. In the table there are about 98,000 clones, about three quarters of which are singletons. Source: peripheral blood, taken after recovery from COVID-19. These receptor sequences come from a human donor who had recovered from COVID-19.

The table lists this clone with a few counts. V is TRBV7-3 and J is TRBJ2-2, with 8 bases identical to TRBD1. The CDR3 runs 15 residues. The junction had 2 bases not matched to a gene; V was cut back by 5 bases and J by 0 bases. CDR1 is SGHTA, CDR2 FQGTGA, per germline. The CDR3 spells CASSADRANTGELFF. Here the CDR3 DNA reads TGTGCCAGCAGCGCGGACAGGGCGAACACCGGGGAGCTGTTTTTT.

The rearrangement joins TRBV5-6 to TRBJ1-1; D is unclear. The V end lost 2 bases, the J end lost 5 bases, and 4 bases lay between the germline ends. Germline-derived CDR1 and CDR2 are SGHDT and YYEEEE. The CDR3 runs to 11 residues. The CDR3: CASSFGTEAFF. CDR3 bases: TGTGCCAGCAGCTTTGGAACTGAAGCTTTCTTT.

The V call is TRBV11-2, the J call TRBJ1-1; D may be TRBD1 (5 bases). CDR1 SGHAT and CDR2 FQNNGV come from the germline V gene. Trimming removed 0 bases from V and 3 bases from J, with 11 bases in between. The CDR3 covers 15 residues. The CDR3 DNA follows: TGTGCCAGCAGCTTAGACAGGGAGGGGTACACTGAAGCTTTCTTT. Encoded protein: CASSLDREGYTEAFF.

CDR3 bases: TGTGCCAGCAGTGAAGCGCGAGGTAGAGGGCAGCCCCAGCATTTT. It codes for CASSEARGRGQPQHF. V gene TRBV6-1 combines with J gene TRBJ1-5; D gene uncertain. Trimming left V 0 bases short and J 7 bases short, with 13 bases between. CDR1 is MNHNS, CDR2 SASEGT, per germline. This CDR3 has 15 amino acids.

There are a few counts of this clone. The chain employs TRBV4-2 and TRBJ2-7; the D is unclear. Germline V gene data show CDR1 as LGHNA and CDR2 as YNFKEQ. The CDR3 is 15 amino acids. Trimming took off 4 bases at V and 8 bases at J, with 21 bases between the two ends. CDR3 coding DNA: TGTGCCAGCAGCCCAAGCCGTTTTGGAAGCTATCAGCAGTACTTC. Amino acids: CASSPSRFGSYQQYF.

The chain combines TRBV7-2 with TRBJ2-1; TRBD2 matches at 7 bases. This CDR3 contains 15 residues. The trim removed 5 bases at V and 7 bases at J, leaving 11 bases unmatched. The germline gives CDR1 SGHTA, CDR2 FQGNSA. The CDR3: CASSLYAGVENEQFF. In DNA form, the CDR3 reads TGTGCCAGCAGCCTGTATGCGGGGGTAGAGAATGAGCAGTTCTTC.

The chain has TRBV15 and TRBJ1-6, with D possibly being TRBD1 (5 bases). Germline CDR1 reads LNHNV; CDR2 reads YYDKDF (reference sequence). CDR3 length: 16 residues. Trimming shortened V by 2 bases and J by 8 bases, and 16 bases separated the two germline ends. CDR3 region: CATSRRYPGGDSPLHF. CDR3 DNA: TGTGCCACCAGCAGACGGTACCCAGGAGGGGATTCACCCCTCCACTTT.

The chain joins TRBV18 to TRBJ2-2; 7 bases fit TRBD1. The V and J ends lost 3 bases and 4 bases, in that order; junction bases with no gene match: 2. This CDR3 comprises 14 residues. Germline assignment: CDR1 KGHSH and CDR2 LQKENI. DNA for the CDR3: TGTGCCAGCTCACCGGGACAGCTCACCGGGGAGCTGTTTTTT. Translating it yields CASSPGQLTGELFF.

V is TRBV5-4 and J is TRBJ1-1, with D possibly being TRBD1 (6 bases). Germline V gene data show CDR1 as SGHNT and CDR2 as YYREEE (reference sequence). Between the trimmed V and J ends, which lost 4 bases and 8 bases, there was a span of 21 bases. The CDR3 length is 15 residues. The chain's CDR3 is CASSPTGAPAAEAFF. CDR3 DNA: TGTGCCAGCAGCCCGACGGGGGCCCCGGCAGCCGAAGCTTTCTTT.

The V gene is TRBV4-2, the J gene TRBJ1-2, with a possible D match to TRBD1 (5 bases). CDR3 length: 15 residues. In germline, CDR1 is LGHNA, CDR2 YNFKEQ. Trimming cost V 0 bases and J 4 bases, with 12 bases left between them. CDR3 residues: CASSQDLRDSYGYTF. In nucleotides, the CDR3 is TGTGCCAGCAGCCAAGATCTCCGAGACAGCTATGGCTACACCTTC.

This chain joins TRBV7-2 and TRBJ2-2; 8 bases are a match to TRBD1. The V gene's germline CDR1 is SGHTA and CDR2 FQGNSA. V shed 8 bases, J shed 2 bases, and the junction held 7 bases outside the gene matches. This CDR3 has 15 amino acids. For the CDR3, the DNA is TGTGCCAGCCGTCCCGGGACAGGAAACACCGGGGAGCTGTTTTTT. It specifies CASRPGTGNTGELFF.

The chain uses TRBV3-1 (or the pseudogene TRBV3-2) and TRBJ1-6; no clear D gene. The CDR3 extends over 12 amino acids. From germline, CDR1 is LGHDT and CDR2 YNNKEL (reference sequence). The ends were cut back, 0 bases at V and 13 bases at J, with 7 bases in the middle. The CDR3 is CASSQESGPLHF. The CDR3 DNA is TGTGCCAGCAGCCAAGAAAGTGGGCCCCTCCACTTT.

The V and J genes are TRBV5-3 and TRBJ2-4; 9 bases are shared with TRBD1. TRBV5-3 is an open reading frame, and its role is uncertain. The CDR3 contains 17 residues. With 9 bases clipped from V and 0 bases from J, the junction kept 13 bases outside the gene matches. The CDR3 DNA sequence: TGTGCCAAGGAAACCGGGACAGGGACCTTAGCCAAAAACATTCAGTACTTC. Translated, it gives CAKETGTGTLAKNIQYF.

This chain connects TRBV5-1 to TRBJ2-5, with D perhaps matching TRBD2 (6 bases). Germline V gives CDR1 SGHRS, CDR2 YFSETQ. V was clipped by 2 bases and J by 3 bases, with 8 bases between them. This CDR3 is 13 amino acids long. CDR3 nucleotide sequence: TGCGCCAGCAGCTTTGGAGGGGAAGAGACCCAGTACTTC. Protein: CASSFGGEETQYF.

The CDR3 region is CAWSVRANSNTEAFF. CDR3 coding DNA: TGTGCCTGGAGTGTGAGGGCCAACTCTAACACTGAAGCTTTCTTT. The chain couples TRBV30 to TRBJ1-1; unclear D gene. CDR3 length equals 15 residues. The germline V gene has CDR1 GTSNPN and CDR2 SVGIG (reference sequence). Trimming took off 0 bases at V and 2 bases at J, with 13 bases between the two ends.

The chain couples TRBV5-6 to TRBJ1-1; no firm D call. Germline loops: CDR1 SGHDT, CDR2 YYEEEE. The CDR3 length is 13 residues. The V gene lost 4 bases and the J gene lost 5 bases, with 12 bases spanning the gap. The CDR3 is CASSPAWRTEAFF. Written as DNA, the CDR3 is TGTGCCAGCAGCCCCGCATGGAGGACTGAAGCTTTCTTT. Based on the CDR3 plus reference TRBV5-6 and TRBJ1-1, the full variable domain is DAGVTQSPTHLIKTRGQQVTLRCSPKSGHDTVSWYQQALGQGPQFIFQYYEEEERQRGNFPDRFSGHQFPNYSSELNVNALLLGDSALYLCASSPAWRTEAFFGQGTRLTVV.

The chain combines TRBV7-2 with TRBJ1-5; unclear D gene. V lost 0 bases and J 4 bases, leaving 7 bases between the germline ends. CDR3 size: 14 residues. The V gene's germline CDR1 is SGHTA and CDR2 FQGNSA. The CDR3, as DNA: TGTGCCAGCAGCTTAGCGCTCAGAAATCAGCCCCAGCATTTT. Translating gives CASSLALRNQPQHF.

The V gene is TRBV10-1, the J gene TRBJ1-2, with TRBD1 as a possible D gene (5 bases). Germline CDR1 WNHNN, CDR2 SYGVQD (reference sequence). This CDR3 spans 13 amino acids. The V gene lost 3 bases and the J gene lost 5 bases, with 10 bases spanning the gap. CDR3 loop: CASSEGVEYGYTF. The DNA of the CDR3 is TGCGCCAGCAGTGAAGGGGTAGAGTATGGCTACACCTTC.

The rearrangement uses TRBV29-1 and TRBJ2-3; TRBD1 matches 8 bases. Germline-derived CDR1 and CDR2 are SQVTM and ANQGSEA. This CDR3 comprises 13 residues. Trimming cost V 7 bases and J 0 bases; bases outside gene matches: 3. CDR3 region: CSARDRSTDTQYF. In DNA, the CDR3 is TGCAGCGCCCGGGACAGGAGCACAGATACGCAGTATTTT.

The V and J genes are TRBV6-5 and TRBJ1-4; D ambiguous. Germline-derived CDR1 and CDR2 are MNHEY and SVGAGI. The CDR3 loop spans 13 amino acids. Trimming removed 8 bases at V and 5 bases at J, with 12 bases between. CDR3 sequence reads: CASLRRGNEKLFF. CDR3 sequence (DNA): TGTGCCAGCCTGAGGAGAGGCAATGAAAAACTGTTTTTT.

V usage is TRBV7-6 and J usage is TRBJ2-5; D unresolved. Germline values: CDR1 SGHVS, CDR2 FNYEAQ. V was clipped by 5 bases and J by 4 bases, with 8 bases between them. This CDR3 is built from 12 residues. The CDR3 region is CASSPSRETQYF. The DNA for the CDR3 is TGTGCCAGCAGCCCTAGTAGAGAGACCCAGTACTTC.

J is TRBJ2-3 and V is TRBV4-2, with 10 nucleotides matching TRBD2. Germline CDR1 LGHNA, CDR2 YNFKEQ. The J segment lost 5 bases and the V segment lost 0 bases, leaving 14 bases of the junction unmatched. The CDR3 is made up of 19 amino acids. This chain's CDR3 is CASSQDLSGGAGTVDTQYF. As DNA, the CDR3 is TGTGCCAGCAGCCAAGATCTCAGCGGGGGGGCCGGAACGGTAGATACGCAGTATTTT.

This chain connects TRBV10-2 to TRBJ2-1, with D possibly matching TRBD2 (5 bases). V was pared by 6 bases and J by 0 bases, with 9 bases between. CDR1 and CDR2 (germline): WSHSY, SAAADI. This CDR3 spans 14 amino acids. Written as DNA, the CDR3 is TGCGCCAGCAGGGCGGGTACCTCCTACAATGAGCAGTTCTTC. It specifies CASRAGTSYNEQFF.

The CDR3 DNA reads TGTGCCAGCAGTTACGGTTGGGGTAGCTATGGCTACACCTTC. Its translation is CASSYGWGSYGYTF. J is TRBJ1-2 and V is TRBV6-5; D is undetermined. The germline CDR1 and CDR2 sequences are MNHEY and SVGAGI. The CDR3 is 14 residues long. V was trimmed by 2 bases and J by 4 bases, leaving 11 bases between them.

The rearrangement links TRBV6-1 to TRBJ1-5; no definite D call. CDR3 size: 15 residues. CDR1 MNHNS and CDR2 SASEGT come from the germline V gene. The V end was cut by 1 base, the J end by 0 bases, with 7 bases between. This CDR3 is CASSEEGYSNQPQHF. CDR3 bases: TGTGCCAGCAGTGAAGAAGGATATAGCAATCAGCCCCAGCATTTT.

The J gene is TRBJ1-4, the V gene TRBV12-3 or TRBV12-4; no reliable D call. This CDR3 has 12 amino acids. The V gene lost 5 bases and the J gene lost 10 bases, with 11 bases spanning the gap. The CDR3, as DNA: TGTGCCAGCAGTACTCGTTCTGGAAAACTGTTTTTT. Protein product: CASSTRSGKLFF.

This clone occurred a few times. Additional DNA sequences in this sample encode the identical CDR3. CDR3: CASSYSNRGPYNEQFF. The CDR3 DNA reads as TGTGCCAGCAGTTACTCGAACAGGGGGCCTTACAATGAGCAGTTCTTC. The chain carries TRBV6-5 and TRBJ2-1; TRBD1 matches at 9 bases. Germline V lookup: CDR1 MNHEY, CDR2 SVGAGI. V gave up 0 bases and J gave up 4 bases; unmatched junction bases: 4. The CDR3 runs 16 residues.

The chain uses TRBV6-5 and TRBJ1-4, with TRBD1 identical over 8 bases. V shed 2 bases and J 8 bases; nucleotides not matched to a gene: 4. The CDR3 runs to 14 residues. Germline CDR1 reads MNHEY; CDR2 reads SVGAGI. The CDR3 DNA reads TGTGCCAGCAGTTACAGCAGGGGGCGGGAAAAACTGTTTTTT. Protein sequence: CASSYSRGREKLFF.

CDR3: CAWSPTRGFTDTQYF. As DNA, the CDR3 is TGTGCCTGGAGCCCGACCAGGGGGTTCACAGATACGCAGTATTTT. The genes are TRBV30 and TRBJ2-3; TRBD1 agrees at 7 bases. There are 15 residues in the CDR3. Per the germline V gene, CDR1 is GTSNPN and CDR2 is SVGIG (reference sequence). The V gene end was trimmed by 3 bases and the J gene end by 2 bases; junction bases not matched to a gene: 8.

The CDR3 DNA reads TGTGCCAGCAGCCGGAACGACCCCGGCTATGGCTACACCTTC. Amino acids: CASSRNDPGYGYTF. The V and J genes are TRBV3-1 (or the pseudogene TRBV3-2) and TRBJ1-2; D uncertain. The V and J ends lost 4 bases and 4 bases respectively, with 13 bases between them. Germline assignment: CDR1 LGHDT and CDR2 YNNKEL (reference sequence). The CDR3 has 14 amino acids.

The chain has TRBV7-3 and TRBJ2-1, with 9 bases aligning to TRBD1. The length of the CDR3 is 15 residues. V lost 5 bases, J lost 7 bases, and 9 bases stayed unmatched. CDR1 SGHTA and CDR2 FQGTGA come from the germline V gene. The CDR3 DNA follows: TGTGCCAGCAGCCGAACAGGGGGCGCATTGAATGAGCAGTTCTTC. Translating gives CASSRTGGALNEQFF. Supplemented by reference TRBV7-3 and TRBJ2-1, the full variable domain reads GAGVSQTPSNKVTEKGKYVELRCDPISGHTALYWYRQSLGQGPEFLIYFQGTGAADDSGLPNDRFFAVRPEGSVSTLKIQRTERGDSAVYLCASSRTGGALNEQFFGPGTRLTVL.